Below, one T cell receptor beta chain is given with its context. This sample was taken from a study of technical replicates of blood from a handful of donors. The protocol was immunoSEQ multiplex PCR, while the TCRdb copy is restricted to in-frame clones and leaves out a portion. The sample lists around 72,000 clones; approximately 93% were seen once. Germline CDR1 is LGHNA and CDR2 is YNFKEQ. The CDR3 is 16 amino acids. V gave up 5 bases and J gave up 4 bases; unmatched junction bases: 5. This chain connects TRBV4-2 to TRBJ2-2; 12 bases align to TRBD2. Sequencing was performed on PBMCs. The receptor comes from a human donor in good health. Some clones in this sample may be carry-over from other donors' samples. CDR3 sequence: CASSTTGLAGTGELFF. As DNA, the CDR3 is TGTGCCAGCAGCACAACGGGACTAGCGGGCACCGGGGAGCTGTTTTTT.